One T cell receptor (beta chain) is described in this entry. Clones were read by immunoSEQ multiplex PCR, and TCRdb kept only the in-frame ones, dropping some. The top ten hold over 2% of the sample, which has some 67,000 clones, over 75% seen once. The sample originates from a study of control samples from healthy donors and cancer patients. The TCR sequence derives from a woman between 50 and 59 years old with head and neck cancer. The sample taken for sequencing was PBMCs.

The CDR3, as DNA: TGTGCCAGTAGTAACGTCGGGGGCTATGGCTACACCTTC. This codes for CASSNVGGYGYTF. The gene calls are TRBV19 and TRBJ1-2, with a possible D match to TRBD1 (5 bases). With 4 bases removed from V and 4 bases from J, the gap between germline ends came to 10 bases. CDR3 size: 13 residues. Germline CDR1 reads LNHDA; CDR2 reads SQIVND (reference sequence).